This TCR beta chain stems from a study of regulatory T cells in long-lasting Graves disease. In this sample, this clonotype turned up many times. To make TCR beta libraries, researchers used iRepertoire HTBI primers and Arm-PCR of CDR3 regions. TCRdb reprocessed the multiplex PCR reads with MiXCR, giving one entry per CDR3 protein. The sample carries roughly 380,000 distinct CDR3 sequences, 15% to 19% recorded once. Specified time point: newly diagnosed GD, antithyroid drugs for less than 3 months. After RNA was extracted from PBMCs, the TCR library was made from it. CDR3 length equals 15 residues. Unmatched junction bases numbered 10, after V lost 5 bases and J lost 5 bases. Germline-derived CDR1 and CDR2 are SEHNR and FQNEAQ (reference sequence).

The chain has TRBV7-9 and TRBJ1-1; 8 positions match TRBD1. Source: peripheral blood mononuclear cells (PBMCs), taken at new diagnosis, from a patient treated with antithyroid drugs. This clonotype was obtained from a female donor with Graves disease. CDR3 loop: CASSPPRTGRTEAFF. CDR3 sequence (DNA): TGTGCCAGCAGCCCACCCCGGACAGGGAGGACTGAAGCTTTCTTT.